This entry lists 25 T cell receptor beta chains sequenced from one sample in a study of blood T cell repertoires in COVID-19 (dated by TCRdb to the early 2020s). Library preparation used the immunoSEQ multiplex PCR assay. In its TCRdb copy, this immuneACCESS table keeps in-frame sequences only and misses some clones. Where compared with another copy, unresolved V genes explain less than half of these, and the others have no known cause. Recorded for this sample are fewer than 350,000 clones; around 85% of them occurred a single time. The ten biggest clones cover approximately 1.9% of the sample. Sequencing was done on a sample of PBMCs or T cells enriched from blood (not recorded which). These receptors originate from a woman in her thirties who had been exposed to COVID-19.

This chain uses TRBV7-8 with TRBJ1-3, with 8 bases lining up with TRBD1. The junction had 17 bases not matched to a gene; V was cut back by 3 bases and J by 7 bases. Germline V gene lookup returns CDR1 SGHVS and CDR2 FQNEAQ. This CDR3 comprises 18 residues. CDR3 bases: TGTGCCAGCAGCTTCCGTGGGGACAGGTCGGGACTCGGGAACACCATATATTTT. Protein sequence: CASSFRGDRSGLGNTIYF.

This chain joins TRBV19 and TRBJ2-1; possibly TRBD1 for D (6 bases). Germline loops: CDR1 LNHDA, CDR2 SQIVND (reference sequence). The CDR3 runs to 15 residues. The V end lost 5 bases, the J end lost 0 bases, and 11 bases lay between the germline ends. In DNA form, the CDR3 reads TGTGCCAGTAGTGTCGACAGGAGCTCCTACAATGAGCAGTTCTTC. Translated, it gives CASSVDRSSYNEQFF.

This chain links TRBV7-6 with TRBJ1-1, with a possible D match to TRBD1 (5 bases). V lost 2 bases and J 10 bases, leaving 20 bases between the germline ends. The CDR3 extends over 15 amino acids. The germline V gene encodes CDR1 SGHVS and CDR2 FNYEAQ. The CDR3 loop reads CASSLTGGGLDRAFF. The CDR3 DNA is TGTGCCAGCAGCTTAACCGGCGGGGGGTTGGATCGAGCTTTCTTT.

The J gene is TRBJ2-5, the V gene TRBV12-5; tentative D call: TRBD2 (7 bases). Between the trimmed V and J ends, which lost 3 bases and 5 bases, there was a span of 13 bases. The CDR3 consists of 14 residues. Germline-derived CDR1 and CDR2 are LGHNT and FRNRAP. CDR3 coding DNA: TGTGCTAGTGGTTTAAATCGGGGGGCGGAGACCCAGTACTTC. Encoded protein: CASGLNRGAETQYF.

The chain recombines TRBV13 with TRBJ2-1, with 7 bases lining up with TRBD2. CDR3 length equals 15 residues. Germline CDR1 and CDR2: PRHDT and FYEKMQ (reference sequence). The V and J ends lost 4 bases and 4 bases, in that order; junction bases with no gene match: 7. The CDR3 nucleotides are TGTGCCAGCAGCTCTTTAGCGGGTCCGTACAATGAGCAGTTCTTC. Translated: CASSSLAGPYNEQFF. The entire variable domain, with the rest obtained from reference TRBV13 and TRBJ2-1, is as follows: AAGVIQSPRHLIKEKRETATLKCYPIPRHDTVYWYQQGPGQDPQFLISFYEKMQSDKGSIPDRFSAQQFSDYHSELNMSSLELGDSALYFCASSSLAGPYNEQFFGPGTRLTVL.

V is TRBV30 and J is TRBJ1-1, with D perhaps matching TRBD1 (5 bases). V lost 1 base and J 4 bases, leaving 16 bases between the germline ends. CDR1 is GTSNPN, CDR2 SVGIG, per germline (reference sequence). The CDR3 totals 15 residues. CDR3 sequence (DNA): TGTGCCTGGAGTGGGACAATGATAGGGTCCACTGAAGCTTTCTTT. Its protein product is CAWSGTMIGSTEAFF.

About this clone: The junction departs from the called germline gene at one end, perhaps through a read error. The V call is TRBV7-7, the J call TRBJ2-5; 8 bases agree with TRBD2. The CDR3 spans 15 residues. Per the germline V gene, CDR1 is SSHAT and CDR2 is FNYEAQ (reference sequence). The chain's CDR3 is CASSPHLRGEETQYF. The DNA for the CDR3 is TGTGCTAGCAGCCCCCATTTGCGGGGGGAAGAGACCCAGTACTTC.

J is TRBJ1-5 and V is TRBV18, with D tentatively TRBD1 (6 bases). The germline V gene has CDR1 KGHSH and CDR2 LQKENI. Trimming left V 6 bases short and J 0 bases short, with 21 bases between. CDR3 size: 18 residues. This chain's CDR3 is CASSSNPGDPYSNQPQHF. CDR3 DNA: TGTGCCAGCTCGTCGAACCCAGGGGACCCATATAGCAATCAGCCCCAGCATTTT.

J is TRBJ2-5 and V is TRBV10-3; D is perhaps TRBD2 (5 bases). The CDR3 is 13 amino acids. Trimming removed 6 bases at V and 1 base at J, with 9 bases between. The germline CDR1 and CDR2 sequences are ENHRY and SYGVKD. The CDR3, as DNA: TGTGCCATCAGGCCCGGGGTCCAAGAGACCCAGTACTTC. This translates into CAIRPGVQETQYF.

This chain links TRBV4-1 with TRBJ1-2, with D unclear. V lost 3 bases, J lost 8 bases, and 19 bases lay in between. Germline CDR1 MGHRA, CDR2 YSYEKL. The CDR3 contains 15 residues. As DNA, the CDR3 is TGCGCCAGCAGCCAGGCTGGACTCACGACGGACGGCTACACCTTC. Encoded protein: CASSQAGLTTDGYTF.

Only one count was recorded for this clone. The chain joins TRBV12-5 to TRBJ1-5; TRBD1 agrees at 9 bases. The germline V gene encodes CDR1 LGHNT and CDR2 FRNRAP. The CDR3 runs 13 residues. J gave up 7 bases and V 8 bases, and 6 bases lay outside the gene matches. CDR3 coding DNA: TGTGCTAGTAAAACAGGGGGCAGGCAGCCCCAGCATTTT. Its translation is CASKTGGRQPQHF.

The chain uses TRBV19 and TRBJ2-5; possible D gene TRBD2, 6 bases. V was pared by 6 bases and J by 2 bases, with 13 bases between. The CDR3 runs 14 residues. Germline values: CDR1 LNHDA, CDR2 SQIVND (reference sequence). CDR3 sequence (DNA): TGTGCCAGTAGAGACGGAGGGCGACAAGAGACCCAGTACTTC. Encoded protein: CASRDGGRQETQYF.

V and J are TRBV6-2 or TRBV6-3 and TRBJ2-7, with 7 bases identical to TRBD2. This CDR3 is 14 amino acids long. Germline assignment: CDR1 MNHEY and CDR2 SVGEGT. V gave up 5 bases and J gave up 5 bases; unmatched junction bases: 9. As DNA, the CDR3 is TGTGCCAGCAGTCCGACGGGGGGTTTTAACGAGCAGTACTTC. It translates to CASSPTGGFNEQYF.

This chain connects TRBV7-9 to TRBJ1-2, with a tentative D call TRBD1 (5 bases). Trimming took 8 bases from V and 3 from J, leaving 16 bases between them. CDR1 and CDR2 from the germline V gene are SEHNR and FQNEAQ (reference sequence). The CDR3 has 14 residues. The DNA of the CDR3 is TGTGCCAGCGCGGAAGAGGGGAGGCACTATGGCTACACCTTC. It specifies CASAEEGRHYGYTF.

The CDR3: CASSISAGDRDETQYF. The CDR3 nucleotides read TGTGCCAGTAGTATCTCGGCGGGGGACAGGGACGAGACCCAGTACTTC. V is TRBV19 and J is TRBJ2-5, with TRBD1 identical over 9 bases. J gave up 5 bases and V 3 bases, and 10 bases lay outside the gene matches. This CDR3 has 16 amino acids. Germline CDR1 is LNHDA and CDR2 is SQIVND (reference sequence).

The chain uses TRBV27 and TRBJ2-3; 10 positions agree with TRBD2. CDR1 is MNHEY, CDR2 SMNVEV, per germline (reference sequence). This CDR3 is built from 17 residues. V lost 3 bases, J lost 5 bases, and 11 bases stayed unmatched. The CDR3 loop reads CASSFFPLIAGGDTQYF. CDR3 nucleotide sequence: TGTGCCAGCAGTTTCTTTCCCCTGATAGCGGGGGGAGATACGCAGTATTTT.

V is TRBV2 and J is TRBJ2-2; weak D call: TRBD1 (5 bases). Germline CDR1 reads SNHLY; CDR2 reads FYNNEI. V dropped 3 bases and J dropped 6 bases, with 11 bases sitting between them. This CDR3 contains 14 residues. The CDR3, as DNA: TGTGCCAGCAGTGACAGGGTGATAGCCGGGGAGCTGTTTTTT. Translated: CASSDRVIAGELFF. Together with reference TRBV2 and TRBJ2-2, the CDR3 gives the full variable domain: EPEVTQTPSHQVTQMGQEVILRCVPISNHLYFYWYRQILGQKVEFLVSFYNNEISEKSEIFDDQFSVERPDGSNFTLKIRSTKLEDSAMYFCASSDRVIAGELFFGEGSRLTVL.

The chain combines TRBV5-1 with TRBJ2-7, with D possibly matching TRBD1 (5 bases). The CDR3 is 13 residues long. V gave up 4 bases and J gave up 5 bases, with 13 bases separating them. The germline V gene has CDR1 SGHRS and CDR2 YFSETQ. The chain's CDR3 is CASSTQGTHEQYF. CDR3 coding DNA: TGCGCCAGCAGCACCCAGGGTACCCACGAGCAGTACTTC.

The chain recombines TRBV10-3 with TRBJ1-2; the match to TRBD1 covers 10 bases. The CDR3 extends over 13 amino acids. Germline V gene sequence: CDR1 ENHRY, CDR2 SYGVKD. Trimming cost V 6 bases and J 6 bases; bases outside gene matches: 4. CDR3 in amino acids: CAIRIGQGDGYTF. In DNA form, the CDR3 reads TGTGCCATCAGAATCGGACAGGGGGATGGCTACACCTTC.

This chain links TRBV28 with TRBJ1-2; 8 nucleotides agree with TRBD1. The CDR3 sequence is 14 residues long. The trim removed 6 bases at V and 1 base at J, leaving 4 bases unmatched. In germline, CDR1 is MDHEN, CDR2 SYDVKM. CDR3 sequence reads: CASREQGDNYGYTF. The CDR3 DNA reads as TGTGCCAGCAGAGAACAGGGGGATAACTATGGCTACACCTTC.

V usage is TRBV25-1 and J usage is TRBJ2-2; TRBD1 agrees at 7 bases. The V gene end was trimmed by 5 bases and the J gene end by 1 base; junction bases not matched to a gene: 4. Germline V gives CDR1 MGHDK, CDR2 SYGVNS. CDR3 length: 15 residues. DNA for the CDR3: TGTGCCAGCAGTCTACGACAGGGGAACACCGGGGAGCTGTTTTTT. Translating it yields CASSLRQGNTGELFF.

A note on this clone: Different DNA sequences within this sample yield the same CDR3. The chain has TRBV5-5 and TRBJ1-5; 7 bases line up with TRBD1. V lost 4 bases and J lost 7; bases outside the gene matches: 5. From germline, CDR1 is SGHKS and CDR2 YYEKEE (reference sequence). This CDR3 contains 13 residues. The CDR3 loop reads CASSAQGYQPQHF. The CDR3 DNA reads as TGTGCCAGCAGCGCACAGGGGTACCAGCCCCAGCATTTT.

The chain has TRBV27 and TRBJ2-3, with 7 bases aligning to TRBD2. The CDR3 totals 18 residues. Germline CDR1 and CDR2: MNHEY and SMNVEV (reference sequence). Trimming removed 7 bases from V and 1 base from J; junction bases left unmatched: 17. CDR3 sequence: CASNSFYGPSGGTDTQYF. The CDR3 DNA sequence: TGTGCCAGCAACTCCTTTTATGGTCCTAGCGGAGGCACAGATACGCAGTATTTT.

This sequence joins TRBV4-2 and TRBJ1-2; a possible D gene is TRBD1 (6 bases). This CDR3 spans 15 amino acids. V lost 3 bases to trimming and J lost 6 bases, with 17 bases between them. CDR1 and CDR2 from the germline V gene are LGHNA and YNFKEQ. CDR3 coding DNA: TGTGCCAGCAGCCAGAGCTTACAGGGATTTGATGGCTACACCTTC. Amino acid sequence: CASSQSLQGFDGYTF.

This chain connects TRBV25-1 to TRBJ2-7, with 7 bases lining up with TRBD2. This CDR3 is 14 amino acids long. Germline V gene lookup returns CDR1 MGHDK and CDR2 SYGVNS. J lost 5 bases, V lost 3 bases, and 7 bases had no gene match. CDR3 nucleotides: TGTGCCAGCAGTGACGGTGGGGGGGTCCACGAGCAGTACTTC. Translation gives CASSDGGGVHEQYF.